This T cell receptor beta chain was sequenced in a study of T cell repertoires in cytomegalovirus infection. This clonotype was observed many times. TCRdb reanalysed the reads using MiXCR and keeps one entry per CDR3 protein. The sample lists tens of thousands of distinct CDR3 sequences, about 4% occurring once. V lost 7 bases to trimming and J lost 4 bases, with 16 bases between them. The CDR3 totals 14 residues. Germline CDR1 and CDR2: SGHVS and FQNEAQ. Material: PBMCs. The chain couples TRBV7-8 to TRBJ1-1, with unresolved D. The sequence derives from a human donor in good health (CMV status not recorded). Some clones in this sample may be carry-over from other donors' samples. The CDR3: CASTTGNVLTEAFF. The CDR3 nucleotides are TGTGCCAGCACTACGGGGAACGTACTCACTGAAGCTTTCTTT.